The sequence of this TCR beta chain was determined in a study of T cells in Graves' hyperthyroidism and ophthalmopathy. Study as a whole: Initial diagnosis, before any treatment, was when peripheral blood was collected. Study results and limitations: A model using 13 V-J features told ophthalmopathy apart from stable hyperthyroidism.

CDR1 and CDR2 (germline): LGHNA, YSLEER. The CDR3 runs to 14 residues. V was cut by 0 bases and J by 6 bases, with 9 bases left in between. Using RNA transcripts as the source, TCR beta CDR3 regions were amplified. The HTBI primer set served for first-round RT-PCR of the TCR CDR3. TCRdb reanalysed the multiplex PCR reads using MiXCR and keeps one entry per CDR3 protein. The table has approximately 570,000 distinct CDR3 sequences, 15% to 20% seen once. Notes on this clonotype: Its antigen is as yet unknown.

Based on clinical symptoms, serum thyroxine and TRAb, thyroid ultrasound and orbital computed tomography, diagnoses were reached. Source material for PBMCs was more than 7.5 ml fresh peripheral blood. The sequence derives from a man in his forties with Graves' ophthalmopathy. Sequencing used blood. The chain is built from TRBV4-3 and TRBJ1-5; no clear D. The CDR3 loop is CASSQDRVGQPQHF. In DNA form, the CDR3 reads TGCGCCAGCAGCCAAGATAGGGTGGGTCAGCCCCAGCATTTT.